What follows is one TCR beta chain and its context. This sample was included in a study of blood T cell repertoires in COVID-19. Study details: Samples representing acute and convalescent COVID-19 were sourced from the United States, Italy and Spain.

The CDR3 has 13 amino acids. V shed 5 bases and J shed 8 bases, with 13 bases lying between them. CDR1 and CDR2 (germline): LNHNV, YYDKDF (reference sequence). Original analysis: Amplification with reference gene primers provided the estimates of nucleated cell counts. Profiling relied on immunoSEQ multiplex PCR, and the TCRdb table lists in-frame clones only, not all of them. V and J calls and clone size follow that table, whereas D and trimming were derived from the DNA. The sample records around 140,000 clones, approximately 86% being singletons. The chain recombines TRBV15 with TRBJ2-1, with D perhaps TRBD2 (6 bases). Sequencing was carried out using peripheral blood. The clonotype comes from a woman aged 60-70 years with acute or convalescent COVID-19. CDR3: CATSRRGGDEQFF. CDR3 in DNA: TGTGCCACCAGCCGGAGGGGCGGGGATGAGCAGTTCTTC.